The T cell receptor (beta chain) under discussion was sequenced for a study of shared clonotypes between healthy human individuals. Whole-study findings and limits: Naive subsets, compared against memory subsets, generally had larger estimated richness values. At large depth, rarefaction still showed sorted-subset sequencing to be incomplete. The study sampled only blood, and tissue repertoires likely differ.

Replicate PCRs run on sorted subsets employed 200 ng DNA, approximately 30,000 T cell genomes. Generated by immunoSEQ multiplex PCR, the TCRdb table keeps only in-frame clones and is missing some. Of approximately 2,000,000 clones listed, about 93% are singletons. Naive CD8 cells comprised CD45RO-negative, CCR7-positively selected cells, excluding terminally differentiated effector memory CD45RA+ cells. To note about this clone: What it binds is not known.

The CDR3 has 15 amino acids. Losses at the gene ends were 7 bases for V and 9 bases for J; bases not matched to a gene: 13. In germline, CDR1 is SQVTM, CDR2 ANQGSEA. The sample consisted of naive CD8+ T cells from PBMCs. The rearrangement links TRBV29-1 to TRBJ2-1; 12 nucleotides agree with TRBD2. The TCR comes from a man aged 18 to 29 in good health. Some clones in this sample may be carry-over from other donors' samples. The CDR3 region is CSAAGLAGGPGEQFF. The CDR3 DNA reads TGCAGCGCCGCAGGCCTAGCGGGAGGGCCGGGTGAGCAGTTCTTC.